The 11 T cell receptor beta chains below come from one sample, sequenced in a study of T-cell memory formation after mild COVID-19. TCRdb used MiXCR to reprocess the 5' RACE reads, holding one entry per CDR3 protein. The sample has about 620,000 distinct CDR3 sequences, more than 15% seen once. Material for sequencing was PBMCs or a T cell subset sorted from them (not recorded which). The receptors here all came from an adult woman who had mild COVID-19 (a few samples of this study predate the infection). Cell type and time point are not known.

This clonotype was found a few times. V gene TRBV4-3 combines with J gene TRBJ2-1; 10 bases are a match to TRBD2. The ends lost 0 bases at V and 9 bases at J; junction bases unmatched: 14. The CDR3 spans 18 residues. CDR1 and CDR2 (germline): LGHNA, YSLEER. The CDR3, as DNA: TGCGCCAGCAGCCAAGAAGGGGCTAGCGGGAGTAATAAAGGTGAGCAGTTCTTC. Its protein product is CASSQEGASGSNKGEQFF.

This clonotype was detected only a few times. The chain employs TRBV7-9 and TRBJ2-1; D not certain. V lost 5 bases, J lost 8 bases, and 7 bases lay in between. Germline V gene data show CDR1 as SEHNR and CDR2 as FQNEAQ (reference sequence). This CDR3 has 11 amino acids. As DNA, the CDR3 is TGTGCCAGCAGCCCACGCCATGAGCAGTTCTTC. Protein product: CASSPRHEQFF.

The gene calls are TRBV18 and TRBJ1-2, with TRBD1 identical over 10 bases. The CDR3 runs to 20 residues. Unmatched junction bases numbered 17, after V lost 4 bases and J lost 0 bases. The V gene's germline CDR1 is KGHSH and CDR2 LQKENI. The CDR3 DNA is TGTGCCAGCTCACGATTAGCCATACCGGGACAGGGGCGCCCTAACTATGGCTACACCTTC. This sequence encodes CASSRLAIPGQGRPNYGYTF.

This clonotype came up many times. This rearrangement joins TRBV20-1 to TRBJ2-7; 12 positions agree with TRBD2. The CDR3 length is 16 residues. Germline CDR1 DFQATT, CDR2 SNEGSKA (reference sequence). The J segment lost 2 bases and the V segment lost 6 bases, leaving 11 bases of the junction unmatched. The CDR3, as DNA: TGCAGTGCGCCGACTAGCGGGAGCCAGTGGCCCTACGAGCAGTACTTC. Translating gives CSAPTSGSQWPYEQYF.

The rearrangement joins TRBV7-9 to TRBJ1-1; D unresolved. This CDR3 spans 12 amino acids. In germline, CDR1 is SEHNR, CDR2 FQNEAQ (reference sequence). Trimming left V 3 bases short and J 10 bases short, with 12 bases between. CDR3 sequence reads: CASSFARTGAFF. The DNA for the CDR3 is TGTGCCAGCAGCTTCGCCCGTACCGGAGCTTTCTTT.

The chain combines TRBV6-1 with TRBJ2-2; D not certain. The germline V gene has CDR1 MNHNS and CDR2 SASEGT. The CDR3 has 13 amino acids. Trimming took off 9 bases at V and 0 bases at J, with 8 bases between the two ends. CDR3 sequence: CASREPNTGELFF. CDR3 coding DNA: TGTGCCAGTAGGGAACCGAACACCGGGGAGCTGTTTTTT.

This clonotype was found a few times. The gene calls are TRBV13 and TRBJ2-7; 8 bases line up with TRBD2. V shed 3 bases and J 3 bases; nucleotides not matched to a gene: 4. This CDR3 spans 14 amino acids. The germline V gene encodes CDR1 PRHDT and CDR2 FYEKMQ (reference sequence). This CDR3 is CASSFRGGLYEQYF. CDR3 bases: TGTGCCAGCAGCTTCCGGGGGGGCCTCTACGAGCAGTACTTC.

This clonotype was observed once. In DNA form, the CDR3 reads TGTGCCAGCAGGGTGGGGGGAAATGGGGCAGATACGCAGTATTTT. Its protein product is CASRVGGNGADTQYF. This rearrangement joins TRBV7-2 to TRBJ2-3, with D possibly matching TRBD2 (6 bases). Germline CDR1 is SGHTA and CDR2 is FQGNSA. This CDR3 comprises 15 residues. V was trimmed by 6 bases and J by 4 bases, leaving 17 bases between them.

The chain uses TRBV12-3 or TRBV12-4 and TRBJ2-6; TRBD2 matches 9 bases. V trimming: 6 bases; J trimming: 1 base; junction bases outside the gene matches: 10. This CDR3 contains 18 residues. Here the CDR3 reads CASRTYRGGGSGANVLTF. CDR3 DNA: TGTGCCAGCAGAACTTACCGCGGGGGGGGATCTGGGGCCAACGTCCTGACTTTC.

V gene TRBV19 combines with J gene TRBJ2-3, with TRBD1 identical over 10 bases. The CDR3 is 15 amino acids. V lost 3 bases and J lost 6; bases outside the gene matches: 6. The germline V gene has CDR1 LNHDA and CDR2 SQIVND (reference sequence). The CDR3 DNA sequence: TGTGCCAGTAGTATGGGGACAGGGGCTACTGATACGCAGTATTTT. This gives the protein CASSMGTGATDTQYF.

This clonotype was seen just once. The V and J genes are TRBV6-5 and TRBJ1-1; D not resolved. The V gene lost 0 bases and the J gene lost 1 base, with 9 bases spanning the gap. Germline V gives CDR1 MNHEY, CDR2 SVGAGI. The CDR3 loop spans 15 amino acids. The CDR3, as DNA: TGTGCCAGCAGTTACTCCGCAGCTGCGAACACTGAAGCTTTCTTT. Translating gives CASSYSAAANTEAFF.